This paragraph reports one T cell receptor beta chain. This clonotype has a count of ten or more. Its target antigen remains unknown. Base-call qualities are not available, and no considerably larger clone is one nucleotide away. The record originates from a study of T-cell memory formation after mild COVID-19 (dated by TCRdb to the early 2020s). For context, the study as a whole: Most TCR sequence clusters were specific to one of the two donors. Longitudinal TCRalpha and TCRbeta repertoire sequencing tracked T-cell clones expanding and contracting after mild COVID-19 in a couple of donors. Two young, previously healthy adult volunteers, one female and one male, were included in the cohort.

Ficoll-Paque density gradient centrifugation was the method used to isolate PBMCs. Sequencing was performed on an Illumina NovaSeq 6000. Using 5'RACE with constant-segment primers, TCRalpha and TCRbeta cDNA libraries were constructed, with sample barcodes and unique molecular identifiers added in the process. RNA was extracted from every sample with Trizol reagent. Library amplification was performed in two PCR steps, and a second sample barcode and Illumina TruSeq adapters were introduced in the second step. The libraries were sequenced on an Illumina NovaSeq using 2 x 150 bp paired-end reads. The original methods were these. The reads were demultiplexed and collapsed into UMI-guided consensus sequences using migec v1.2.7. Using mixcr v2.1.11, UMI consensuses were aligned to TRA and TRB V and J templates and then assembled into clonotypes. Clonotypes were classified as expanded or contracted when called significant by both edgeR and NoisET, with noise models trained on biological replicates. For edgeR calls, a false discovery rate-adjusted p below 0.01 and a log2 fold-change threshold of 1 were applied. As an exploratory analysis of dynamics, max-normalized trajectories of the 1000 most abundant clonotypes were examined by PCA with hierarchical clustering. Each responding clone was given a CD4 or CD8 phenotype based on the CD4+ and CD8+ repertoires, which had been sequenced separately. Using fastp trimming at Q25 and MiXCR clonotype assembly, TCRdb reanalyzed the public sequencing data and kept in-frame beta chains. CDR3 protein duplicates are merged, each entry listing the most common genes and DNA. The V and J calls and clone size come from TCRdb's table, not from the authors' own analysis. This sample lists about 150,000 distinct CDR3 sequences; approximately 12% were detected once. The biggest ten clones account for approximately 3.4% of the sample.

CDR1 is given as SGHKS and CDR2 as YYEKEE, both from the germline V gene (reference sequence). The V and J ends are trimmed by 2 bases and 2 bases, leaving 11 bases between them. The CDR3 covers 15 residues, taking in both the cysteine and the phenylalanine. Of the read, only the CDR3 DNA is kept; its 45 bases are in frame from base 1. Study-wide conclusions, independent of this receptor: The study covered only a couple of mild cases, and larger cohorts including severe cases with pre-infection samples were considered necessary. Some responding clones were found in pre-infection memory, which suggests that pre-existing cross-reactive memory T cells took part in the SARS-CoV-2 response. Contracting CD4+ clones turned up mainly in the CM and EM memory subsets, whereas EMRA was where CD8+ clones were enriched. Whether the second-wave clones peaking on day 37 were SARS-CoV-2 specific was not confirmed. Clones contracting from day 15 to 85 had balanced CD4/CD8 phenotypes, while a second wave expanding from day 15 to 37 was biased towards CD4+.

The chain is made from TRBV5-5 and TRBJ2-1, with TRBD1 tentatively as D gene (5 bases match). The source of this sequence is a young man who had mild COVID-19 (a few samples of this study predate the infection). The sample titles of this study are shuffled in the database, so cell type and time point are left out; the donor was told from shared clones. Sequenced input: PBMCs or a T cell subset sorted from them (not recorded which). The CDR3 is CASSFSGYPYNEQFF. The sequence in DNA is TGTGCCAGCAGCTTTTCAGGGTATCCCTACAATGAGCAGTTCTTC.